The sequence of this T cell receptor (beta chain) was determined in a study of tumor and adjacent non-tumor tissue in lung cancer. The library came from three nested PCR rounds adapted from ARM-PCR protocols. Each CDR3 protein is one row after TCRdb ran MiXCR on the multiplex PCR reads. The data show 65,000 to 75,000 distinct CDR3 sequences, with approximately 73% seen just once and 45% held by the top ten. CDR1 and CDR2 from the germline V gene are MNHNS and SASEGT. The CDR3 loop spans 15 amino acids. RNA was extracted from bulk tissue without any cell sorting. This non-tumor lung sample came from over 3 cm beyond the tumor edge. Between August and November 2014, newly diagnosed, chemotherapy-naive lung cancer patients underwent thoracic surgery in China. On this clonotype: Its antigen is not known. At one of its ends the junction is not consistent with the germline gene, which may arise from a read error.

Study-level findings and limits: Higher tumor TCR diversity was associated with shorter survival.

The sequence came from a man aged 55-75 years with non-small cell lung cancer. The rearrangement links TRBV6-1 to TRBJ2-6; a possible D gene is TRBD1 (5 bases). Sequencing was done on a sample of distant non-tumor lung tissue. The CDR3 DNA sequence: TGTGCCAGCGACGGGTCAGGGATTGGGGCCGACGTCCTGACTTTC. It translates to CASDGSGIGADVLTF.